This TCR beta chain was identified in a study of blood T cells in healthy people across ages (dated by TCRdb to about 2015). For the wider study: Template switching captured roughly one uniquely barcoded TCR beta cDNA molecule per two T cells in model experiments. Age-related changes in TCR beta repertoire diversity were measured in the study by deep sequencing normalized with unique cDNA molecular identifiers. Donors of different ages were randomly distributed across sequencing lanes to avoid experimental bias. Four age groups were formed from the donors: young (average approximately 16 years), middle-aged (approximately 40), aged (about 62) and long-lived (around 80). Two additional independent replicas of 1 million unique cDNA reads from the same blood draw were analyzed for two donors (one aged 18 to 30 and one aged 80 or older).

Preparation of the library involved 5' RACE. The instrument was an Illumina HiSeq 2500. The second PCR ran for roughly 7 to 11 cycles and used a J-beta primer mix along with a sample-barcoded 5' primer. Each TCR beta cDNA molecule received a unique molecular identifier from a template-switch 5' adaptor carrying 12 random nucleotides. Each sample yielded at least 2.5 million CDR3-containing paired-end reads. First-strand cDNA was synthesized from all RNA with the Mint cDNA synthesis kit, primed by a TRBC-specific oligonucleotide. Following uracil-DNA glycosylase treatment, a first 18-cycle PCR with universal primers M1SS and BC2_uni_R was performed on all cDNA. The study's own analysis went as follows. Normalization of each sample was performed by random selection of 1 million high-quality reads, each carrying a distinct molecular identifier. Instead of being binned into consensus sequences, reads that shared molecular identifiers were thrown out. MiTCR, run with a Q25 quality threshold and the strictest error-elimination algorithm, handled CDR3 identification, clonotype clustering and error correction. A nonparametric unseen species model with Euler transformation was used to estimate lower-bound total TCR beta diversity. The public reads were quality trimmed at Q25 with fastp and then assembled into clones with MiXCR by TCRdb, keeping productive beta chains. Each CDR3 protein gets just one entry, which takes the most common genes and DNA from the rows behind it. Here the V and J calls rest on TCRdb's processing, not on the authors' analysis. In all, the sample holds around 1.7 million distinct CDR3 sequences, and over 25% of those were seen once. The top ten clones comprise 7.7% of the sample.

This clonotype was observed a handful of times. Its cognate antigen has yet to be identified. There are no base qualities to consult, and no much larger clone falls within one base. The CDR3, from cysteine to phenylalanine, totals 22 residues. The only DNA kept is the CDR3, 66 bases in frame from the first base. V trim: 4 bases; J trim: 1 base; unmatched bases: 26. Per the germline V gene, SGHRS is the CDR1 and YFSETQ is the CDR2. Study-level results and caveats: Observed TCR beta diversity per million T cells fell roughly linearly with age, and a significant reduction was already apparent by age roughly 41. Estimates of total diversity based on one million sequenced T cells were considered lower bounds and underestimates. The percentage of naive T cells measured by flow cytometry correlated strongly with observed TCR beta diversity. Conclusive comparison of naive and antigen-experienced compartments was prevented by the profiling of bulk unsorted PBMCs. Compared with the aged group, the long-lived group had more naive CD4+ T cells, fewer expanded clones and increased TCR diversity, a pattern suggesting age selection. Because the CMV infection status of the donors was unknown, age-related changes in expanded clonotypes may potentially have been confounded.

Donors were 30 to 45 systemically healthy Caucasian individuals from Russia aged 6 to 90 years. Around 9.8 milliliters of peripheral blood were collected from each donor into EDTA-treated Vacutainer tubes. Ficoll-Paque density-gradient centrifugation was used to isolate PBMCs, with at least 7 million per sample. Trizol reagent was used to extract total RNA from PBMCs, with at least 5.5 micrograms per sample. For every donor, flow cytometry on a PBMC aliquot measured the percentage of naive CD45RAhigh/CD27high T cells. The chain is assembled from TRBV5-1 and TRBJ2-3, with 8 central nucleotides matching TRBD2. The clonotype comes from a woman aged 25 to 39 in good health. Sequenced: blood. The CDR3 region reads CASSRGRYSSGASSSGTDTQYF. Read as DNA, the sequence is TGCGCCAGCAGCCGGGGACGGTACAGTAGCGGGGCTAGCAGTTCGGGCACAGATACGCAGTATTTT.